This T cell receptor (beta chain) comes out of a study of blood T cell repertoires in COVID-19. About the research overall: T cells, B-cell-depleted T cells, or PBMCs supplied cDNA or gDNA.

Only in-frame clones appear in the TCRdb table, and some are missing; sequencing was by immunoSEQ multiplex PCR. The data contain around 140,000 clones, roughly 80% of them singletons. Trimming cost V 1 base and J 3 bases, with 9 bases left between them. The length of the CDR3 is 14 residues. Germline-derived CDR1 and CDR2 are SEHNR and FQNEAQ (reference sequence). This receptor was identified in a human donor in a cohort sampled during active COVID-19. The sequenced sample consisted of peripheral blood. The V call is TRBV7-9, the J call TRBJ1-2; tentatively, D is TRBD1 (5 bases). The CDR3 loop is CASSLDRRDYGYTF. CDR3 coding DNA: TGTGCCAGCAGCTTAGACAGGAGGGACTATGGCTACACCTTC.